This T cell receptor beta chain was observed in a study of tumor-infiltrating lymphocytes in primary liver carcinoma. Study-level findings and limits: Whereas tumor region pairs overlapped more, tumor-adjacent and tumor-blood pairs overlapped less. Just about 7.5-24% of leading clones were found in every one of five regions.

There are 15 residues in the CDR3. Germline assignment: CDR1 MNHEY and CDR2 SVGEGT. V was clipped by 9 bases and J by 6 bases; unmatched bases: 14. Extraction of RNA together with DNA used about 18-31 mg of unsorted bulk tissue. Sampling targeted five separate regions of each tumor, which included the tumor centre. On this clonotype: The antigen is not known.

A constant-region primer served to make TCR beta cDNA from approximately 490 ng total RNA. Library construction for TCR beta comprised three nested multiplex PCR rounds performed with slightly modified ARM-PCR. TRBV1-TRBV30 forward and Cbeta reverse primers drove the first two approximately 10-cycle rounds. TCRdb processed the multiplex PCR reads anew with MiXCR; each CDR3 protein has one entry. The table has roughly 70,000 distinct CDR3 sequences, 71% seen once. This TCR derives from a man between 35 and 55 years old with primary liver carcinoma and hepatitis B virus infection. Material: liver tumor tissue from sampling region 4. The subset here: tumor region T4, right-lateral pole. The rearrangement uses TRBV6-2 or TRBV6-3 and TRBJ2-1; TRBD2 agrees at 7 bases. In DNA, the CDR3 is TGTGCCAGTCCTGCGACTAGCAGGCGGTGCAATGAGCAGTTCTTC. Translating it yields CASPATSRRCNEQFF.